Below are 29 T cell receptor beta chains sequenced from a single sample in a study of blood T cell repertoires in COVID-19. Clones were sequenced by immunoSEQ multiplex PCR, and TCRdb holds only the in-frame ones, with some missing. The sample lists 100,000 to 150,000 clones, around four fifths occurring once. Sequenced: peripheral blood. Source of these receptors: a man in his sixties with acute or convalescent COVID-19.

V is TRBV6-5 and J is TRBJ2-2, with 10 bases that match TRBD2. The CDR3 is made up of 15 amino acids. J lost 4 bases, V lost 7 bases, and 6 bases had no gene match. Germline CDR1 MNHEY, CDR2 SVGAGI. CDR3 loop: CASISGRSLTGELFF. The CDR3 region has the DNA TGTGCCAGCATTAGCGGGAGGAGTCTCACCGGGGAGCTGTTTTTT.

This chain joins TRBV6-2 or TRBV6-3 and TRBJ2-1; 7 nucleotides match TRBD2. The CDR3 covers 16 residues. Germline CDR1 MNHEY, CDR2 SVGEGT. The V and J ends lost 4 bases and 4 bases, in that order; junction bases with no gene match: 10. The CDR3 DNA sequence: TGTGCCAGCAGTTCCGCCCGGCGGGAGCGATACAATGAGCAGTTCTTC. This gives the protein CASSSARRERYNEQFF.

This clone showed up just once. The CDR3 nucleotides are TGCGCCAGCAGCCAGCCTAGCGGGACCAGCGTTGAGCAGTTCTTC. Protein: CASSQPSGTSVEQFF. The J gene is TRBJ2-1, the V gene TRBV5-1; TRBD2 aligns across 9 bases. V shed 4 bases and J 9 bases; nucleotides not matched to a gene: 11. Germline V gene data show CDR1 as SGHRS and CDR2 as YFSETQ. The CDR3 is 15 amino acids.

The rearrangement uses TRBV5-4 and TRBJ2-7, with 9 bases matching TRBD1. Germline V CDR1 and CDR2: SGHNT, YYREEE (reference sequence). Germline trimming cut 5 bases from V and 3 bases from J; bases unmatched to any gene: 3. The CDR3 is 13 residues long. CDR3 in DNA: TGTGCCAGCAGGCGACAGGGGGACTACGAGCAGTACTTC. Protein product: CASRRQGDYEQYF.

This clone was counted between two and nine times. The rearrangement uses TRBV7-8 and TRBJ1-2; TRBD1 agrees at 12 bases. Losses at the gene ends were 5 bases for V and 8 bases for J; bases not matched to a gene: 9. CDR3 length: 15 residues. Germline V gene lookup returns CDR1 SGHVS and CDR2 FQNEAQ. Here the CDR3 reads CASSPGTGGAEGYTF. Here the CDR3 DNA reads TGTGCCAGCAGCCCCGGGACAGGGGGCGCGGAGGGCTACACCTTC.

The V and J genes are TRBV27 and TRBJ2-3; 9 bases align to TRBD2. The length of the CDR3 is 17 residues. Germline-derived CDR1 and CDR2 are MNHEY and SMNVEV (reference sequence). V was pared by 5 bases and J by 4 bases, with 13 bases of the junction left unmatched. The CDR3 reads CASSLGGSGSPADTQYF. The CDR3 DNA reads TGTGCCAGCAGTCTTGGCGGTAGCGGGAGTCCCGCAGATACGCAGTATTTT.

This clone appeared a few times. The same CDR3 arises from other DNA sequences in this sample as well. The rearrangement links TRBV27 to TRBJ2-1; 7 bases fit TRBD2. The germline V gene has CDR1 MNHEY and CDR2 SMNVEV (reference sequence). The J segment lost 5 bases and the V segment lost 4 bases, leaving 11 bases of the junction unmatched. The CDR3 has 16 residues. The CDR3 here is CASSWGGLIRNNEQFF. CDR3 nucleotide sequence: TGTGCCAGCAGTTGGGGGGGACTCATCAGGAACAATGAGCAGTTCTTC.

The chain is built from TRBV4-2 and TRBJ2-5; a possible D gene is TRBD2 (7 bases). The CDR3 spans 14 residues. Trimming removed 3 bases from V and 5 bases from J, with 13 bases in between. From germline, CDR1 is LGHNA and CDR2 YNFKEQ. The CDR3 nucleotides are TGTGCCAGCAGCCACGGGGAGGGGGGGGAGACCCAGTACTTC. Amino acid sequence: CASSHGEGGETQYF.

This sequence joins TRBV30 and TRBJ1-1, with 8 bases aligning to TRBD1. This CDR3 contains 14 residues. CDR1 and CDR2 (germline): GTSNPN, SVGIG (reference sequence). After removal of 2 bases from V and 4 bases from J, the junction contained 6 bases not matched to a gene. The CDR3 DNA follows: TGTGCCTGGAGTACAGGGGGAAGGAGCACTGAAGCTTTCTTT. Residues: CAWSTGGRSTEAFF.

The chain uses TRBV30 and TRBJ1-2, with a tentative D call TRBD1 (5 bases). V lost 1 base to trimming and J lost 3 bases, with 9 bases between them. The CDR3 is 13 residues long. Germline V CDR1 and CDR2: GTSNPN, SVGIG (reference sequence). The CDR3 DNA sequence: TGTGCCTGGAGTGGGGGAGGGGACTATGGCTACACCTTC. Protein sequence: CAWSGGGDYGYTF.

This sequence joins TRBV19 and TRBJ2-7, with D maybe TRBD1 (6 bases). Germline V gene data show CDR1 as LNHDA and CDR2 as SQIVND (reference sequence). The CDR3 spans 15 residues. Trimming took 7 bases from V and 3 from J, leaving 19 bases between them. DNA of the CDR3: TGTGCCAGTACCGCAGGGGCCCGCCCATACTACGAGCAGTACTTC. The encoded protein is CASTAGARPYYEQYF.

The V gene is TRBV20-1, the J gene TRBJ1-1, with D tentatively TRBD1 (5 bases). The V end was cut by 6 bases, the J end by 10 bases, with 15 bases between. CDR3 length equals 11 residues. From germline, CDR1 is DFQATT and CDR2 SNEGSKA (reference sequence). CDR3 DNA sequence: TGCAGTGCAGGGGTCAGCTCTCGAGCTTTCTTT. Its translation is CSAGVSSRAFF.

This clone showed up just once. In DNA, the CDR3 is TGTGCCAGCAGCCCGAACGTCGGGAACTCACCCCTCCACTTT. Translated: CASSPNVGNSPLHF. The chain combines TRBV7-2 with TRBJ1-6, with D unresolved. The CDR3 is 14 amino acids. V lost 5 bases to trimming and J lost 10 bases, with 15 bases between them. Germline V gene data show CDR1 as SGHTA and CDR2 as FQGNSA.

This clone was counted a few times. The V call is TRBV27, the J call TRBJ2-1; the match to TRBD1 covers 8 bases. V lost 5 bases to trimming and J lost 6 bases; unmatched junction nucleotides: 12. The CDR3 has 16 amino acids. Germline V gives CDR1 MNHEY, CDR2 SMNVEV (reference sequence). The CDR3 spells CASSRRGQVMANEQFF. In DNA form, the CDR3 reads TGTGCCAGCAGTCGAAGGGGACAGGTAATGGCCAATGAGCAGTTCTTC.

The rearrangement joins TRBV7-8 to TRBJ2-3; 9 bases are a match to TRBD2. The trim removed 5 bases at V and 1 base at J, leaving 13 bases unmatched. The V gene's germline CDR1 is SGHVS and CDR2 FQNEAQ. CDR3 length equals 18 residues. CDR3 protein: CASSERLASGARTDTQYF. Written as DNA, the CDR3 is TGTGCCAGCAGCGAGAGGTTGGCTAGCGGGGCACGCACAGATACGCAGTATTTT.

In nucleotides, the CDR3 is TGTGCCAGCAGTCCAGCGCCTTCCTACGAGCAGTACTTC. Amino acids: CASSPAPSYEQYF. V is TRBV7-3 and J is TRBJ2-7; D not resolved. This CDR3 comprises 13 residues. Germline V gene sequence: CDR1 SGHTA, CDR2 FQGTGA. V was trimmed by 6 bases and J by 1 base, leaving 10 bases between them.

The chain joins TRBV6-2 or TRBV6-3 to TRBJ2-1; a possible D gene is TRBD2 (6 bases). Germline V CDR1 and CDR2: MNHEY, SVGEGT. V was cut by 5 bases and J by 2 bases, with 13 bases left in between. The CDR3 runs 15 residues. The CDR3 coding sequence is TGTGCCAGCAGTCCCTGGTGGGGGGCCTACAATGAGCAGTTCTTC. Translating it yields CASSPWWGAYNEQFF.

As for this clone: With a far larger clone one base away, a read error is the likely cause. CDR3 sequence reads: CASCVGSGRQDEQFF. Here the CDR3 DNA reads TGTGCCAGCTGTGTGGGTAGCGGGCGTCAGGATGAGCAGTTCTTC. This sequence joins TRBV6-4 and TRBJ2-1, with TRBD2 identical over 7 bases. The CDR3 extends over 15 amino acids. CDR1 MRHNA and CDR2 SNTAGT come from the germline V gene. J lost 8 bases, V lost 8 bases, and 15 bases had no gene match.

This chain uses TRBV4-1 with TRBJ1-1; D not resolved. The CDR3 totals 15 residues. Trimming removed 0 bases at V and 1 base at J, with 9 bases between. Germline-derived CDR1 and CDR2 are MGHRA and YSYEKL. The CDR3 DNA follows: TGCGCCAGCAGCCAAGATCCACAGTGGAACACTGAAGCTTTCTTT. As protein: CASSQDPQWNTEAFF.

The rearrangement uses TRBV29-1 and TRBJ2-7; 13 bases are a match to TRBD2. With V trimmed by 1 base and J by 3 bases, 6 bases remained unmatched. The CDR3 consists of 16 residues. The germline gives CDR1 SQVTM, CDR2 ANQGSEA. The CDR3 DNA reads TGCAGCGTTGAAGGGGGACTAGCGGGATCCGACTACGAGCAGTACTTC. The encoded protein is CSVEGGLAGSDYEQYF.

The genes are TRBV2 and TRBJ2-3; 14 positions agree with TRBD2. Germline loops: CDR1 SNHLY, CDR2 FYNNEI. This CDR3 contains 14 residues. V shed 11 bases, J shed 7 bases, and the junction held 8 bases outside the gene matches. The CDR3 sequence: CACETSGRANTQYF. DNA of the CDR3: TGTGCCTGCGAGACTAGCGGGAGGGCCAATACGCAGTATTTT.

The rearrangement uses TRBV6-5 and TRBJ2-1; 8 bases are a match to TRBD2. V was pared by 5 bases and J by 15 bases, with 9 bases of the junction left unmatched. The CDR3 consists of 12 residues. Germline CDR1 is MNHEY and CDR2 is SVGAGI. The CDR3 coding sequence is TGTGCCAGCAGTCGAAGCGGGGGCTTAGGGTTCTTC. Encoded protein: CASSRSGGLGFF.

This clone was seen once. This rearrangement joins TRBV13 to TRBJ2-1; D is perhaps TRBD2 (6 bases). CDR3 length: 15 amino acids. The ends were cut back, 6 bases at V and 5 bases at J, with 17 bases in the middle. Per the germline V gene, CDR1 is PRHDT and CDR2 is FYEKMQ (reference sequence). DNA for the CDR3: TGTGCCAGCAGTTCTAGGGGAGGACTGAACAATGAGCAGTTCTTC. Amino acid sequence: CASSSRGGLNNEQFF.

The CDR3: CASSARPQGGYGYTF. The CDR3 nucleotides are TGTGCCAGCAGCGCCCGACCTCAGGGGGGATATGGCTACACCTTC. The chain employs TRBV13 and TRBJ1-2, with 7 bases identical to TRBD1. CDR1 and CDR2 (germline): PRHDT, FYEKMQ (reference sequence). V shed 5 bases and J 5 bases; nucleotides not matched to a gene: 11. This CDR3 has 15 residues.

A remark on this clone: The junction shows a germline mismatch at one end, possibly a read error. The chain combines TRBV28 with TRBJ1-2; tentatively, D is TRBD1 (6 bases). Germline loops: CDR1 MDHEN, CDR2 SYDVKM. CDR3 length: 14 amino acids. CDR3 region: CASRLSGANYGYTF. CDR3 sequence (DNA): TGTGCCAGCAGGTTATCAGGGGCTAACTATGGCTACACCTTC.

The rearrangement links TRBV28 to TRBJ1-3; D is ambiguous. V lost 7 bases and J lost 0, with 10 bases in between. Germline V lookup: CDR1 MDHEN, CDR2 SYDVKM. The CDR3 runs 14 residues. CDR3 region: CASITGDSGNTIYF. As DNA, the CDR3 is TGTGCCAGCATCACCGGTGACTCTGGAAACACCATATATTTT.

Only one count was recorded for this clone. The chain has TRBV9 and TRBJ2-7; possibly TRBD1 for D (6 bases). V was clipped by 5 bases and J by 4 bases, with 10 bases between them. Germline CDR1 SGDLS, CDR2 YYNGEE. The CDR3 consists of 12 residues. CDR3 residues: CASSLQGYEQYF. For the CDR3, the DNA is TGTGCCAGCAGTCTACAGGGATACGAGCAGTACTTC. Together with reference TRBV9 and TRBJ2-7, the CDR3 gives the full variable domain: DSGVTQTPKHLITATGQRVTLRCSPRSGDLSVYWYQQSLDQGLQFLIQYYNGEERAKGNILERFSAQQFPDLHSELNLSSLELGDSALYFCASSLQGYEQYFGPGTRLTVT.

The chain couples TRBV28 to TRBJ2-7; 14 bases line up with TRBD2. Germline V lookup: CDR1 MDHEN, CDR2 SYDVKM. Losses at the gene ends were 6 bases for V and 5 bases for J; bases not matched to a gene: 6. There are 15 residues in the CDR3. CDR3 amino acids: CASRQTSGRVDEQYF. The DNA of the CDR3 is TGTGCCAGCAGGCAGACTAGCGGGAGGGTGGACGAGCAGTACTTC.

This sequence joins TRBV19 and TRBJ1-1; the D gene is possibly TRBD1 (6 bases). Trimming took 9 bases from V and 0 from J, leaving 11 bases between them. Germline assignment: CDR1 LNHDA and CDR2 SQIVND (reference sequence). CDR3 size: 13 residues. CDR3 DNA sequence: TGTGCCAGCGGACAGACCATGAACACTGAAGCTTTCTTT. Amino acids: CASGQTMNTEAFF. Full variable domain (outside the CDR3, taken from reference TRBV19 and TRBJ1-1): DGGITQSPKYLFRKEGQNVTLSCEQNLNHDAMYWYRQDPGQGLRLIYYSQIVNDFQKGDIAEGYSVSREKKESFPLTVTSAQKNPTAFYLCASGQTMNTEAFFGQGTRLTVV.